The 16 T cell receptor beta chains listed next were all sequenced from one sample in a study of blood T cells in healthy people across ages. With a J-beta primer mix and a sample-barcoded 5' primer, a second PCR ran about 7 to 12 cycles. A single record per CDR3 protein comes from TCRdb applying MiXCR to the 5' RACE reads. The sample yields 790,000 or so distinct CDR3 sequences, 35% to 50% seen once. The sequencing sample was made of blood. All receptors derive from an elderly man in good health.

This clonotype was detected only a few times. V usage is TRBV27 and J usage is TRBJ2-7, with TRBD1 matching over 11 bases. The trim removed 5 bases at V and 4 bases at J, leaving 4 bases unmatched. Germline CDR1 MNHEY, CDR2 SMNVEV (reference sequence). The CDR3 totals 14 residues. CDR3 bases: TGTGCCAGCAGTATCCGGGACAGGGGGTACGAGCAGTACTTC. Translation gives CASSIRDRGYEQYF.

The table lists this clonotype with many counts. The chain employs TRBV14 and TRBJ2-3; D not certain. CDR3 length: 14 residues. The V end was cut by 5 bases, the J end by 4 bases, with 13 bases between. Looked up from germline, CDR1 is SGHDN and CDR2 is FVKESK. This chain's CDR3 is CASSSYSAADTQYF. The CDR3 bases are TGTGCCAGCAGCTCGTACTCAGCTGCAGATACGCAGTATTTT.

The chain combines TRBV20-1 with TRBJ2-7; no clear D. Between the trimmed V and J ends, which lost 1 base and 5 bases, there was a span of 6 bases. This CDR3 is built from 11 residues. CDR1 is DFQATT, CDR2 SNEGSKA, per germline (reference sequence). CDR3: CSARAVHEQYF. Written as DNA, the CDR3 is TGCAGTGCTAGAGCAGTCCACGAGCAGTACTTC.

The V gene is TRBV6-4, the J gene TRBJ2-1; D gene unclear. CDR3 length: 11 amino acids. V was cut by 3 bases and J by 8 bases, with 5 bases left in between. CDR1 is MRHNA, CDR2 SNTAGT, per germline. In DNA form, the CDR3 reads TGTGCCAGCAGTGAGGACGATGAGCAGTTCTTC. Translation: CASSEDDEQFF.

The CDR3 nucleotides read TGTGCCTGGAGTCGGCTAGCGGGAGGGCGAAGCGAGACCCAGTACTTC. Its translation is CAWSRLAGGRSETQYF. This sequence joins TRBV30 and TRBJ2-5; 12 nucleotides match TRBD2. The CDR3 loop spans 16 amino acids. The J segment lost 5 bases and the V segment lost 2 bases, leaving 9 bases of the junction unmatched. The germline V gene has CDR1 GTSNPN and CDR2 SVGIG (reference sequence).

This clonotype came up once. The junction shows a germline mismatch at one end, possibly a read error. This CDR3 is CASGLAGADEQFF. CDR3 DNA: TGTGCCAGCGGCTTGGCGGGGGCCGATGAGCAGTTCTTC. The chain carries TRBV5-4 and TRBJ2-1; a possible D gene is TRBD2 (7 bases). This CDR3 is built from 13 residues. CDR1 is SGHNT and CDR2 is YYREEE in the germline V gene (reference sequence).

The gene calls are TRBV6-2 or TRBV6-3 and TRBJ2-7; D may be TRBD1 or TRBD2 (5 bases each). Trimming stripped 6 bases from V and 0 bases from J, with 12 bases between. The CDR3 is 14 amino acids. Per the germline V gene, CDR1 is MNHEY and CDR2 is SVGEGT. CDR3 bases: TGTGCCAGCAGGCCCCCCGGGACCTCCTACGAGCAGTACTTC. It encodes CASRPPGTSYEQYF.

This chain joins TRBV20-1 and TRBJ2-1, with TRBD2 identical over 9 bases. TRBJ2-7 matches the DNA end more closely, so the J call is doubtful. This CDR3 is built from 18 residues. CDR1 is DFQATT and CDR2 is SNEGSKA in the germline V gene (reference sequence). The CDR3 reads CSARGLAGTGSVYNEQYF. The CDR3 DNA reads TGCAGTGCTAGAGGGCTAGCGGGAACTGGGAGTGTCTACAATGAGCAGTACTTC.

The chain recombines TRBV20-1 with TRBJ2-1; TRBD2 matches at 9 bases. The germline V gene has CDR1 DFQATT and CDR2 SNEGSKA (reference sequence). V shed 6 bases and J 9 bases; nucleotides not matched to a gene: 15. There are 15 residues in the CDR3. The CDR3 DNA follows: TGCAGTGCCAAGGGGCCGGGACTAGCTTACGGTGAGCAGTTCTTC. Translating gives CSAKGPGLAYGEQFF.

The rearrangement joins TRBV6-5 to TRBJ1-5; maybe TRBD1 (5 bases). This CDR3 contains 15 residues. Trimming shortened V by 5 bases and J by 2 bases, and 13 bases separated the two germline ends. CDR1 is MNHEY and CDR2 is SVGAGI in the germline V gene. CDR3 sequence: CASSRNQGGNQPQHF. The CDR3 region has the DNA TGTGCCAGCAGTAGGAACCAGGGTGGCAATCAGCCCCAGCATTTT.

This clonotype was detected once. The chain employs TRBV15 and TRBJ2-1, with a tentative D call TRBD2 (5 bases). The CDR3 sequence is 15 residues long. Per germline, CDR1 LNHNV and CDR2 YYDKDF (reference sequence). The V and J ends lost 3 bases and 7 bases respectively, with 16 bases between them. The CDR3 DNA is TGTGCCACCAGCAGTGCCGTAGGTCCGGGGAATGAGCAGTTCTTC. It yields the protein CATSSAVGPGNEQFF.

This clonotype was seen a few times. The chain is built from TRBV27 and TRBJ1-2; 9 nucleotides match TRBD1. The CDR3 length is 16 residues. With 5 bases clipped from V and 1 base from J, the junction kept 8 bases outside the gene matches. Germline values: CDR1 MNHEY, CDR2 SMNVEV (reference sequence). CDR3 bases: TGTGCCAGCAGTGCCCGGACAGGGGTCAGTAACTATGGCTACACCTTC. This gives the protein CASSARTGVSNYGYTF.

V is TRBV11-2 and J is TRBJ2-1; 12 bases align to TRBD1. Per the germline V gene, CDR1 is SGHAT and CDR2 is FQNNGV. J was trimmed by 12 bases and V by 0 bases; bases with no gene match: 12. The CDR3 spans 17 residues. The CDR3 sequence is CASSLDVPGQGALWQFF. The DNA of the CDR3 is TGTGCCAGCAGCTTAGATGTCCCGGGACAGGGGGCTCTCTGGCAGTTCTTC.

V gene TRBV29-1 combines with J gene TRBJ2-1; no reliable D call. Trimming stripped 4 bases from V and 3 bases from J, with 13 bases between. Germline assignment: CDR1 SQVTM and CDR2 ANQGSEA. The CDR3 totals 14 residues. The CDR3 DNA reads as TGCAGCGTTGTTGTGACCGGATACTACAATGAGCAGTTCTTC. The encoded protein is CSVVVTGYYNEQFF.

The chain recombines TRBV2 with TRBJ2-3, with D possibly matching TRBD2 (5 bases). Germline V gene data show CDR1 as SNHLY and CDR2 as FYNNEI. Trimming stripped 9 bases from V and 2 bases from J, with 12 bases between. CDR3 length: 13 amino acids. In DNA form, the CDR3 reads TGTGCCAGTGACCTGGGAGCCACAGATACGCAGTATTTT. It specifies CASDLGATDTQYF.

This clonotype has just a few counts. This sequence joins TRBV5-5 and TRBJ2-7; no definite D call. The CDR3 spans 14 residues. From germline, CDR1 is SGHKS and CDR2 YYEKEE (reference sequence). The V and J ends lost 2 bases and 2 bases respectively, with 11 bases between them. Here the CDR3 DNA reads TGTGCCAGCAGCTTTGCAGACTTAACCTACGAGCAGTACTTC. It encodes CASSFADLTYEQYF.